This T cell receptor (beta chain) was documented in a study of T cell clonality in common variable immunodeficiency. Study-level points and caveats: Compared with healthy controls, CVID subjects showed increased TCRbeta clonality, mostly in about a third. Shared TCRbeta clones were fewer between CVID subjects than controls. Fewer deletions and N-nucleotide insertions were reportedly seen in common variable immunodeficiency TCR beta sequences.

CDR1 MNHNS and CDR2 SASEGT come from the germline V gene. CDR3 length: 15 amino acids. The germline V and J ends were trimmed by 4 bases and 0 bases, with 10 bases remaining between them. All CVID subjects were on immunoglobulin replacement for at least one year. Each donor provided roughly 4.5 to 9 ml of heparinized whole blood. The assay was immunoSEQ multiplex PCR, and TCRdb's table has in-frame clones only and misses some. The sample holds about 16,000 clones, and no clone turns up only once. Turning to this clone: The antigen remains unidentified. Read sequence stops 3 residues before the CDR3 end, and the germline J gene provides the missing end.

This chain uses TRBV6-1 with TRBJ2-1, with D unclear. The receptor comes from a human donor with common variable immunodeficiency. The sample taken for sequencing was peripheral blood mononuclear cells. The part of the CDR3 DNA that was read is TGTGCCAGCAGTGTAGGGCTCAGCTCCTACAATGAG. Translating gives CASSVGLSSYNE. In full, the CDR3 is CASSVGLSSYNEQFF.